This T cell receptor beta chain was observed in a study of cytomegalovirus exposure and HLA in healthy donors. Whole-study findings and limits: In a later analysis, TCR beta V- and J-gene trimming showed a link to a missense DCLRE1C variant. Common viral pathogens seemed to be connected with several of the most significant clusters, according to a later analysis.

PCR primers comprised 60 Vbeta and 13 Jbeta primers. Some clones are missing from TCRdb's copy, which holds only in-frame ones; the method was immunoSEQ multiplex PCR. Of under 200,000 clones listed, 77% are singletons. In regard to this clone: The antigen remains unidentified.

The sample comprised PBMCs. The source of this sequence is a woman aged 40 to 55 in good health and CMV-seropositive.

The CDR3 loop reads CASSTQVYNSPLHF. CDR3 nucleotides: TGTGCCAGCAGTACACAGGTTTATAATTCACCCCTCCACTTT. The chain uses TRBV6-6 and TRBJ1-6, with D perhaps matching TRBD1 (5 bases). The CDR3 spans 14 residues. The V gene lost 5 bases and the J gene lost 4 bases, with 9 bases spanning the gap. CDR1 is MNHNY, CDR2 SVGAGI, per germline (reference sequence).